The 32 T cell receptor beta chains reported below all come from one sample, sequenced in a study of T cells expressing NK-cell markers. TCRdb processed the 5' RACE reads again and assigns one entry to each CDR3 protein, with no DNA. The sample table sets out some 500,000 distinct CDR3 sequences. Sequencing was done on a sample of blood T cells: a sorted CD56 or NKG2C T cell subset, CD4+ or CD8+ T cells, or bulk PBMC T cells (not recorded which). All receptors come from a woman aged 45-60 years in good health.

The chain links TRBV11-3 to TRBJ2-3; checking the TCRdb D call of TRBD2 is not possible without DNA. In germline, CDR1 is SGHNT, CDR2 YENEEA. This CDR3 is 14 amino acids long. The CDR3 is CASSFGREADTQYF.

The rearrangement joins TRBV27 to TRBJ1-2. The CDR3 is 14 amino acids. Germline V gives CDR1 MNHEY, CDR2 SMNVEV (reference sequence). CDR3 residues: CASSLKVYHNGYTF.

The chain has TRBV5-1 and TRBJ2-1; the TCRdb call, TRBD1, lacks DNA for checking. Germline-derived CDR1 and CDR2 are SGHRS and YFSETQ. CDR3 size: 16 residues. The CDR3 loop reads CASSSKGAGGWREQFF.

The chain is built from TRBV10-3 and TRBJ1-1. The CDR3 covers 14 residues. Germline V gives CDR1 ENHRY, CDR2 SYGVKD. CDR3 loop: CAIKEGEMNTEAFF.

This rearrangement joins TRBV6-2 or TRBV6-3 to TRBJ2-7. The CDR3 spans 13 residues. Germline-derived CDR1 and CDR2 are MNHEY and SVGEGT. The CDR3 loop reads CASSYSSRYEQYF.

The V and J genes are TRBV24-1 and TRBJ2-1; TCRdb selects TRBD1, and the lack of DNA leaves this call unchecked. CDR3 length: 14 amino acids. Germline loops: CDR1 KGHDR, CDR2 SFDVKD. The CDR3 sequence is CATSDSPGQGTQFF.

The genes are TRBV7-9 and TRBJ2-1. The CDR3 spans 12 residues. The V gene's germline CDR1 is SEHNR and CDR2 FQNEAQ (reference sequence). The CDR3 is CASTSGEGEQFF.

The chain is built from TRBV14 and TRBJ1-1; TCRdb picks TRBD1, but there is no DNA to check that call. The CDR3 consists of 16 residues. Germline V gene lookup returns CDR1 SGHDN and CDR2 FVKESK. The CDR3 protein is CASSRYRQGMNTEAFF.

The chain carries TRBV5-1 and TRBJ2-1. CDR1 is SGHRS and CDR2 is YFSETQ in the germline V gene. The CDR3 contains 15 residues. This chain's CDR3 is CASSLTGTAYNEQFF.

V and J are TRBV24-1 and TRBJ2-3; TCRdb reports TRBD2, a call that lacks DNA to check it against. The V gene's germline CDR1 is KGHDR and CDR2 SFDVKD. The CDR3 spans 18 residues. CDR3: CATSEPSPDGGHTDTQYF.

The chain uses TRBV7-8 and TRBJ2-1; the TCRdb D gene call, TRBD2, has no DNA to confirm it. This CDR3 spans 16 amino acids. Germline assignment: CDR1 SGHVS and CDR2 FQNEAQ. This CDR3 is CASSLAGTSGSPEQFF.

The J gene is TRBJ1-1, the V gene TRBV5-1; there is no DNA to check the TCRdb D call of TRBD1. This CDR3 is 14 amino acids long. The germline V gene has CDR1 SGHRS and CDR2 YFSETQ. CDR3 in amino acids: CASSLAGGYAEAFF.

V usage is TRBV5-1 and J usage is TRBJ1-1; TCRdb gives TRBD1 as the D gene, but with no DNA this cannot be confirmed. Germline CDR1 and CDR2: SGHRS and YFSETQ. CDR3 length equals 12 residues. The CDR3: CASSGTTGPDLF.

This chain connects TRBV5-4 to TRBJ2-5; as DNA is missing, the TRBD2 call by TCRdb cannot be tested. This CDR3 comprises 14 residues. CDR1 is SGHNT, CDR2 YYREEE, per germline (reference sequence). The CDR3 is CASSFSLVEETQYF.

This chain joins TRBV20-1 and TRBJ2-7; checking the TCRdb D call of TRBD2 is not possible without DNA. This CDR3 is 13 amino acids long. CDR1 is DFQATT and CDR2 is SNEGSKA in the germline V gene (reference sequence). CDR3: CSAFPGLAREQYF.

The rearrangement joins TRBV27 to TRBJ1-5; TCRdb picks TRBD1, but there is no DNA to check that call. The length of the CDR3 is 15 residues. Germline CDR1 and CDR2: MNHEY and SMNVEV (reference sequence). CDR3: CASSSRQDLNQPQHF.

V is TRBV10-1 and J is TRBJ2-7; TCRdb outputs TRBD2, but without DNA this stays unchecked. CDR1 is WNHNN and CDR2 is SYGVQD in the germline V gene (reference sequence). The CDR3 runs to 15 residues. This CDR3 reads CASRPGLAQYYEQYF.

The chain is built from TRBV29-1 and TRBJ2-5; TCRdb reports TRBD2, a call that lacks DNA to check it against. The CDR3 is 16 residues long. Germline values: CDR1 SQVTM, CDR2 ANQGSEA. This chain's CDR3 is CSVGGGLAGVGETQYF.

The chain has TRBV29-1 and TRBJ2-2; as DNA is missing, the TRBD1 call by TCRdb cannot be tested. The germline V gene encodes CDR1 SQVTM and CDR2 ANQGSEA. The CDR3 sequence is 13 residues long. The CDR3 region is CSVGTGGTGELFF.

V is TRBV2 and J is TRBJ1-1; the D call of TRBD1 rests on TCRdb alone, since no DNA is present to check it. The germline V gene encodes CDR1 SNHLY and CDR2 FYNNEI. This CDR3 has 14 residues. The CDR3 region is CASSVLPGISGAFF. Full variable domain (outside the CDR3, taken from reference TRBV2 and TRBJ1-1): EPEVTQTPSHQVTQMGQEVILRCVPISNHLYFYWYRQILGQKVEFLVSFYNNEISEKSEIFDDQFSVERPDGSNFTLKIRSTKLEDSAMYFCASSVLPGISGAFFGQGTRLTVV.

The rearrangement links TRBV19 to TRBJ2-5; TCRdb's D call of TRBD1 is untestable without DNA. This CDR3 region has 15 residues. Germline CDR1 and CDR2: LNHDA and SQIVND (reference sequence). The CDR3 here is CASSIGGRRQETQYF.

This rearrangement joins TRBV24-1 to TRBJ2-1. Germline lookup yields CDR1 KGHDR and CDR2 SFDVKD. The CDR3 runs to 12 residues. This CDR3 is CAIEPERGEQFF.

The CDR3 loop reads CASSFTSADEQFF. The genes are TRBV12-3 or TRBV12-4 and TRBJ2-1; no DNA is available, so the TRBD2 call from TCRdb remains unchecked. CDR3 length equals 13 residues.

The chain links TRBV20-1 to TRBJ2-3; TCRdb reports TRBD1, a call that lacks DNA to check it against. The germline gives CDR1 DFQATT, CDR2 SNEGSKA (reference sequence). This CDR3 comprises 12 residues. The CDR3 sequence is CSARGGSGTQYF.

The V gene is TRBV20-1, the J gene TRBJ2-2; as DNA is missing, the TRBD1 call by TCRdb cannot be tested. CDR3 size: 16 residues. Per germline, CDR1 DFQATT and CDR2 SNEGSKA (reference sequence). CDR3 region: CSARHSGRGEAGELFF.

The chain links TRBV4-1 to TRBJ1-2; TCRdb selects TRBD1, and the lack of DNA leaves this call unchecked. The CDR3 is 14 amino acids. Per the germline V gene, CDR1 is MGHRA and CDR2 is YSYEKL. CDR3 sequence: CASSHPTGEYGYTF.

This chain connects TRBV29-1 to TRBJ2-3. The V gene's germline CDR1 is SQVTM and CDR2 ANQGSEA. This CDR3 has 12 residues. The CDR3 region is CSVEVTGDTQYF.

The chain combines TRBV20-1 with TRBJ2-7; TCRdb names TRBD1, which stays unverified in the absence of DNA. CDR1 and CDR2 from the germline V gene are DFQATT and SNEGSKA (reference sequence). This CDR3 has 13 amino acids. This CDR3 reads CSATGQGHGEQYF.

The rearrangement uses TRBV5-6 and TRBJ2-7; lacking DNA, the TRBD2 call made by TCRdb goes unchecked. CDR3 length: 13 residues. Germline CDR1 and CDR2: SGHDT and YYEEEE. The CDR3 spells CASSPGTSWEQYF.

The V call is TRBV12-3 or TRBV12-4, the J call TRBJ1-2; without DNA, the TCRdb call of TRBD1 cannot be checked. This CDR3 is 13 amino acids long. The CDR3 loop reads CASRRLTGYGYTF.

V and J are TRBV13 and TRBJ2-7; no DNA is available, so the TRBD2 call from TCRdb remains unchecked. The CDR3 runs to 16 residues. In germline, CDR1 is PRHDT, CDR2 FYEKMQ (reference sequence). CDR3 region: CASSRRGREAPYEQYF.

This rearrangement joins TRBV27 to TRBJ1-4; the D gene TCRdb calls, TRBD1, cannot be checked with no DNA. In germline, CDR1 is MNHEY, CDR2 SMNVEV (reference sequence). This CDR3 is 16 amino acids long. The CDR3 loop is CASWSRVGVGIQKLFF.